One T cell receptor (beta chain) is described in this entry. Its antigen target is currently unknown. Nothing much larger sits one base from this clone, and base qualities are not available. Each collaborating institution followed its own protocols to collect whole blood in K2EDTA tubes. Collaborator samples were shipped for TCRbeta analysis as frozen whole blood, isolated PBMCs, or DNA extracted from either sample type. This entry belongs to a study of blood T cell repertoires in COVID-19 (dated by TCRdb to 2020 to 2021). Background for the entire study: Samples from collaborators originated in the United States, Italy and Spain and spanned both the acute and convalescent phases of COVID-19. The samples were drawn from two sources: the first 160 participants of the ongoing ImmuneRACE study, and 1,254 subjects contributed by 6 global collaborators. HLA class I and class II types, where available, came from metadata supplied by the sample provider rather than from assay-based typing. Subjects who had been exposed to COVID-19, were actively infected with it, or had recovered from it provided the deeply sampled blood TCRbeta repertoires that made up the dataset. The material from the prospective study consisted of cDNA or gDNA derived from T cells, B-cell-depleted T cells, or PBMCs. The repertoires were made available in a free public database intended to serve as a resource for research on the immune response to SARS-CoV-2. The sample metadata nearly always contained a de-identified subject ID, COVID-19 status, age in years and sex. Overall study results and their limits: The quantity of clinical and demographic metadata differed by source and by participant and was supplied without curation.

TCRbeta CDR3 regions were amplified from genomic DNA using the immunoSEQ Assay, a bias-controlled multiplex PCR. In the original analysis: Nucleated cell counts per sample were estimated from amplification of reference gene primers within the assay. To quantify the absolute abundance of each unique TCRbeta CDR3 rearrangement, sequence reads were collapsed and filtered. For each sample, productive Simpson clonality was calculated as the square root of Simpson's diversity index across productive rearrangements. TCRdb mirrors the immuneACCESS table, restricted to in-frame sequences. Some clones are absent from its copies; in checked studies, under half trace to an unresolved V gene, and the reason for the others is unknown. V, J and clone size were drawn from that table, and D and trimming were deduced from the DNA. The table for this sample lists some 150,000 clones; roughly three quarters of them were counted only once. The ten most abundant clones make up around 4.4% of the sample.

V is pruned by 5 bases and J by 3 bases, leaving 2 bases of the junction without a gene match. The CDR3 goes from the cysteine to the phenylalanine over 13 residues. The entry retains the CDR3 DNA only, 39 bases that are in frame from base 1. CDR1 is given as KGHSH and CDR2 as LQKENI, both from the germline V gene. The chain is encoded by TRBV18 joined to TRBJ1-1; 8 middle bases align to TRBD1. This TCR was recovered from a man in his 60s with acute or convalescent COVID-19. Sequenced sample: peripheral blood. At the DNA level, the sequence is TGTGCCAGCTCAAGGGACAGGTACACTGAAGCTTTCTTT. It translates as CASSRDRYTEAFF.